A single TCR beta chain is shown here with its context. Its antigen remains unidentified. This entry comes from a study of vaccination and CD4 T cells after COVID-19. As for the study in general: The peptides that stimulated the cells were overlapping spike peptides from SARS-CoV-2, HCoV-NL63, HCoV-OC43 and HCoV-229E.

Noted treatment: approximately nine-day PBMC culture with coronavirus spike peptide pools or control peptides (ViraFEST assay). Oncomine TCR Beta short-read sequencing was applied to DNA from cultured CD4+ T cells. Via MiXCR, TCRdb re-called the PCR reads, giving one row per CDR3 protein. The sample consists of about 18,000 distinct CDR3 sequences, 45% to 60% of them appearing once. Germline assignment: CDR1 MNHEY and CDR2 SVGEGT. The CDR3 has 13 amino acids. V lost 7 bases and J lost 6, with 13 bases in between. The rearrangement joins TRBV6-2 or TRBV6-3 to TRBJ1-5; possible D gene TRBD1, 5 bases. The clonotype was recovered from a human donor who had recovered from COVID-19. The sequenced sample was CD4+ T cells from blood, cultured in vitro. CDR3 protein: CASTLRGGQPQHF. The CDR3 DNA is TGTGCCAGCACCCTAAGGGGCGGTCAGCCCCAGCATTTT.